Below are 8 T cell receptor beta chains sequenced from a single sample in a study of blood T cell repertoires in COVID-19 (dated by TCRdb to between 2020 and 2021). The library was generated by the immunoSEQ multiplex PCR assay. TCRdb retrieved this table from immuneACCESS and kept in-frame rearrangements only. Not all clones are present; in checked studies, unresolved V genes account for under half, and no reason is known for the remainder. This sample gives 450,000 to 500,000 clones in total; roughly nine tenths of them show up just once. The ten largest clones add up to more than 7.5% of the sample. Sequenced material: PBMCs or T cells enriched from blood (not recorded which). The source is an older woman who had recovered from COVID-19.

The gene calls are TRBV30 and TRBJ2-5; 7 bases agree with TRBD2. The CDR3 length is 15 residues. V gave up 4 bases and J gave up 2 bases; unmatched junction bases: 10. Germline assignment: CDR1 GTSNPN and CDR2 SVGIG (reference sequence). This CDR3 reads CAWTRGGLGQETQYF. DNA for the CDR3: TGTGCCTGGACGCGGGGCGGACTAGGGCAAGAGACCCAGTACTTC.

The rearrangement links TRBV5-1 to TRBJ2-3; the D gene is possibly TRBD1 (7 bases). The CDR3 runs 16 residues. Germline V gene sequence: CDR1 SGHRS, CDR2 YFSETQ. Trimming removed 1 base at V and 3 bases at J, with 15 bases between. CDR3 nucleotides: TGCGCCAGCAGCTTGCCTGACAGGGAGGTAACAGATACGCAGTATTTT. This encodes CASSLPDREVTDTQYF.

The rearrangement uses TRBV18 and TRBJ1-2; weak D call: TRBD1 (6 bases). The V end lost 3 bases, the J end lost 7 bases, and 12 bases lay between the germline ends. From germline, CDR1 is KGHSH and CDR2 LQKENI. CDR3 size: 13 residues. In DNA form, the CDR3 reads TGTGCCAGCTCACCGGACAGATCTGGTGGCTACACCTTC. Residues: CASSPDRSGGYTF.

The chain combines TRBV2 with TRBJ1-4; D perhaps matches TRBD1 (6 bases). The CDR3 runs to 13 residues. Germline V CDR1 and CDR2: SNHLY, FYNNEI. V was trimmed by 6 bases and J by 5 bases, leaving 10 bases between them. The CDR3 is CASRGQGNEKLFF. The CDR3 region has the DNA TGTGCCAGCAGGGGACAAGGGAATGAAAAACTGTTTTTT.

J is TRBJ2-7 and V is TRBV7-9, with no clear D. V shed 3 bases and J shed 8 bases, with 17 bases lying between them. CDR3 length equals 14 residues. Germline-derived CDR1 and CDR2 are SEHNR and FQNEAQ (reference sequence). As DNA, the CDR3 is TGTGCCAGCAGCTTGTCGGGTGAGGCCCTTAAGCAGTACGTC. This gives the protein CASSLSGEALKQYV.

V and J are TRBV4-2 and TRBJ1-6, with D tentatively TRBD1 (6 bases). There are 16 residues in the CDR3. Germline CDR1 is LGHNA and CDR2 is YNFKEQ. Trimming removed 2 bases from V and 6 bases from J, with 14 bases in between. CDR3 loop: CASSQSLGHSNSPLHF. Here the CDR3 DNA reads TGTGCCAGCAGCCAATCGCTGGGACATAGTAATTCACCCCTCCACTTT.

This rearrangement joins TRBV6-5 to TRBJ2-7; tentatively, D is TRBD1 (5 bases). CDR3 length equals 16 residues. The ends were cut back, 1 base at V and 6 bases at J, with 19 bases in the middle. Germline lookup yields CDR1 MNHEY and CDR2 SVGAGI. The CDR3 loop is CASSYLLDAGPGEQYF. CDR3 DNA sequence: TGTGCCAGCAGTTACTTACTCGATGCAGGGCCGGGCGAGCAGTACTTC.

The rearrangement uses TRBV24-1 and TRBJ2-4; the match to TRBD1 covers 8 bases. The ends lost 4 bases at V and 2 bases at J; junction bases unmatched: 9. The CDR3 length is 17 residues. Germline CDR1 is KGHDR and CDR2 is SFDVKD. The CDR3 here is CATSDPSGQDSKNIQYF. Written as DNA, the CDR3 is TGTGCCACCAGTGACCCGTCGGGACAGGATTCCAAAAACATTCAGTACTTC.